Sequencing of this TCR beta chain was carried out in a study of T cell responses to AZD1222 COVID-19 vaccine. Points on this clone: Its antigen is not known.

Sequencing was performed with immunoSEQ multiplex PCR; in TCRdb, only in-frame clones are kept and a portion is missing. The table has 100,000 or so clones, 92% seen once. Broader study findings: Reportedly, nearly half of unique spike TCRs recognized epitopes outside B.1.351/B.1.1.7 mutations. Increased Spike-specific TCR breadth and depth were observed after two AZD1222 doses. Only after the peak T cell response were repertoires sampled.

Specimen: peripheral blood, collected 28 days after the second AZD1222 dose. The receptor's source is an adult who received the AZD1222 COVID-19 vaccine.

CDR3 in amino acids: CASSQEMSEQYF. CDR3 DNA sequence: TGTGCCAGCAGCCAAGAAATGAGCGAGCAGTACTTC. This chain links TRBV14 with TRBJ2-7; D gene ambiguous. The CDR3 spans 12 residues. With 0 bases removed from V and 6 bases from J, the gap between germline ends came to 6 bases. The germline CDR1 and CDR2 sequences are SGHDN and FVKESK.